This T cell receptor (beta chain) was profiled in a study of T cell repertoires in cytomegalovirus infection (dated by TCRdb to between 2018 and 2021). Some background on the complete study: The HLA type of each donor mattered for the analysis, because public TCR beta signatures pointed to carriage of CMV infection along with the matching HLA type. Overall results and qualifications from the work: Cumulative frequency of public TCR beta family members discriminated carriers of CMV infection plus the relevant HLA type in this cohort and an independent roughly 330-donor cohort. The ex vivo response was dominated by HLA-C-restricted CMV-specific TCR beta clonotypes, and the single most frequent clonotype in two of eight donors was supplied by these HLA-C-restricted clonotypes.

Data came from an Illumina HiSeq 1500. TCRdb's own reprocessing of the public reads used fastp at Q25 and MiXCR and kept productive beta chains. Each CDR3 protein appears once, grouped with its most common genes and DNA. The sample table holds about 490,000 distinct CDR3 sequences, of which approximately 15% were seen once. About 24% of the sample is taken by the ten largest. This clonotype was recorded many times. Its antigen target is currently unknown. No per-base quality is available; no much larger clone lies one base away. In the germline V gene, CDR1 corresponds to LGHNA and CDR2 to YNFKEQ. The CDR3 measures 18 amino acids from cysteine to phenylalanine. Only the CDR3 portion is preserved as DNA: 54 bases, with reading frame beginning at the first base. V and J are trimmed by 1 base and 8 bases, and the gene matches miss 15 bases of the junction.

The source of this sequence is a human donor in good health (CMV status not recorded). Some clones in this sample may be carry-over from other donors' samples. Recombination linked TRBV4-2 to TRBJ2-1, with TRBD2 identical over 9 junction bases. Sequencing used CD8+ T cells from PBMCs. The bases read TGTGCCAGCAGCCAAGTCAATAGCGGGAGTGGGGTTAGCGATGAGCAGTTCTTC. This gives the protein CASSQVNSGSGVSDEQFF.